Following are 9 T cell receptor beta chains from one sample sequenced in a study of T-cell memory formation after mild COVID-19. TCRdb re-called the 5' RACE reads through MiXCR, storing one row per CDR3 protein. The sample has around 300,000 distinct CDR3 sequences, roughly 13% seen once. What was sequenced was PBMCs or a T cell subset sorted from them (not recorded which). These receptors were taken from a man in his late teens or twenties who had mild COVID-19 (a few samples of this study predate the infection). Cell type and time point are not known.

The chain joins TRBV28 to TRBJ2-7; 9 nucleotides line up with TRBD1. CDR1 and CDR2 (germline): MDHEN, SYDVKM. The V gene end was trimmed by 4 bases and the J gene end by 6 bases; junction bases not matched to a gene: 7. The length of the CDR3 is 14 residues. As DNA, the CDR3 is TGTGCCAGCAGTTCGGGACAGGGCAGTGGCGAGCAGTACGTC. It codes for CASSSGQGSGEQYV.

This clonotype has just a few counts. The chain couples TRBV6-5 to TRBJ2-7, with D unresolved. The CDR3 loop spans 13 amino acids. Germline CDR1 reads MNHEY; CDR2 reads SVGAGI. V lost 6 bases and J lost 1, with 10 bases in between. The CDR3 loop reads CASSRPGSYEQYF. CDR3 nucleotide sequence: TGTGCCAGCAGCCGTCCGGGTTCCTACGAGCAGTACTTC.

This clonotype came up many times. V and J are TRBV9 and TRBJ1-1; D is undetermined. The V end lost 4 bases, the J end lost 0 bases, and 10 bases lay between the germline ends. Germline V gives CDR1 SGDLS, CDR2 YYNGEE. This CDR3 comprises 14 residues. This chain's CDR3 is CASSRSTMNTEAFF. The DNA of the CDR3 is TGTGCCAGCAGCCGCAGTACCATGAACACTGAAGCTTTCTTT.

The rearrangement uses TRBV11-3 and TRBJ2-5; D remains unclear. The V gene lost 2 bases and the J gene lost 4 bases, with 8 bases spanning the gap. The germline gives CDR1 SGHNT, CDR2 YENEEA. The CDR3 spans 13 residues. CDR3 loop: CASSLTQPETQYF. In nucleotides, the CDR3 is TGTGCCAGCAGCTTAACACAGCCAGAGACCCAGTACTTC. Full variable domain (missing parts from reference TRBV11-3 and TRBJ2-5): EAGVVQSPRYKIIEKKQPVAFWCNPISGHNTLYWYLQNLGQGPELLIRYENEEAVDDSQLPKDRFSAERLKGVDSTLKIQPAELGDSAVYLCASSLTQPETQYFGPGTRLLVL.

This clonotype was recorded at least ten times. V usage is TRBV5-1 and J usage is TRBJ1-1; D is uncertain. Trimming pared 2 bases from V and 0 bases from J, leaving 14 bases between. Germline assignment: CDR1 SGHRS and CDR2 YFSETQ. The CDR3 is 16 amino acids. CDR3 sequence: CASSFWTAGLNTEAFF. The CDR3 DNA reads TGCGCCAGCAGCTTCTGGACGGCAGGACTGAACACTGAAGCTTTCTTT.

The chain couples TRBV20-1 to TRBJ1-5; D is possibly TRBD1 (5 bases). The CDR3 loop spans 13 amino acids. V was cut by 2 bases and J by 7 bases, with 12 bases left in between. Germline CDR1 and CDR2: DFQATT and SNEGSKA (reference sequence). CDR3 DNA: TGCAGTGCTAGACGGCAGCGGGACCAGCCCCAGCATTTT. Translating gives CSARRQRDQPQHF.

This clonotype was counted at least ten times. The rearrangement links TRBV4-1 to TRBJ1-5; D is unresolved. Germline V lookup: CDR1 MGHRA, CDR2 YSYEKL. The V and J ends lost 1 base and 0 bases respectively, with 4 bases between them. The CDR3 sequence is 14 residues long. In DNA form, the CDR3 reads TGCGCCAGCAGCCAAGCCGGTAGCAATCAGCCCCAGCATTTT. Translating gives CASSQAGSNQPQHF.

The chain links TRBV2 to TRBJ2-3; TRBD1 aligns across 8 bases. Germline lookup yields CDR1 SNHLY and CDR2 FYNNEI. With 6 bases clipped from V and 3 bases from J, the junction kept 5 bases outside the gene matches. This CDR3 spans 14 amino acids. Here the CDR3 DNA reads TGTGCCAGCAGCGCCCGGACAGGGACAGATACGCAGTATTTT. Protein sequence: CASSARTGTDTQYF.

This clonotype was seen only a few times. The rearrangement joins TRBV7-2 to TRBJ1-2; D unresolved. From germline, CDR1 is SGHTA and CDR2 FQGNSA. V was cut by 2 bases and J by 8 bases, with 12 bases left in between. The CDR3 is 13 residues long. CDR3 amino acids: CASSLNAGEGYTF. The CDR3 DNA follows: TGTGCCAGCAGCTTAAATGCAGGCGAGGGCTACACCTTC.